What follows describes a single T cell receptor (beta chain). This CDR3 comprises 13 residues. CDR1 and CDR2 from the germline V gene are SEHNR and FQNEAQ (reference sequence). V was trimmed by 2 bases and J by 8 bases, leaving 10 bases between them. Unique molecular identifiers were used to barcode this TCRbeta library. Using its own MiXCR run on the PCR reads, TCRdb lists one record per CDR3 protein. Of some 310,000 distinct CDR3 sequences listed, approximately 23% are singletons. This entry is derived from a study of T-cell reconstitution after alpha-beta-depleted transplantation in children. The source of this sequence is a male patient younger than 18 who had a stem cell transplant for acute lymphoblastic leukemia, so the T cells may come from the graft donor. The sequences come from PBMCs, mostly from graft donor cells, collected 180 days after TCRalphabeta/CD19-depleted stem cell transplant. The V call is TRBV7-9, the J call TRBJ2-4, with a possible D match to TRBD2 (5 bases). The CDR3 bases are TGTGCCAGCAGCTTAACTGGGAGAGACATTCAGTACTTC. Its protein is CASSLTGRDIQYF. Full variable domain (remainder filled in from reference TRBV7-9 and TRBJ2-4): DTGVSQNPRHKITKRGQNVTFRCDPISEHNRLYWYRQTLGQGPEFLTYFQNEAQLEKSRLLSDRFSAERPKGSFSTLEIQRTEQGDSAMYLCASSLTGRDIQYFGAGTRLSVL.